This T cell receptor beta chain was retrieved from a study of spatial heterogeneity in lung cancer. Study-level background: TCR and UMI combinations that were unique each appeared, on average, more than ten times in raw reads. Notes on the study in general: How many expanded intratumoral alpha and beta TCRs were present tracked the tumor mutation count, which was a count of nonsynonymous mutations. As ubiquitous and regional nonsynonymous mutations varied, counts of ubiquitous and regional expanded TCRs tracked them, respectively.

Sample share makes this clonotype medium-sized. Its matching antigen is unknown. Every molecule of TCR cDNA had its own unique molecular identifier. One entry per CDR3 protein results from TCRdb running MiXCR on the 5' RACE reads. The profile shows 7,500 to 10,000 distinct CDR3 sequences, 8.7% of them singletons. The V gene end was trimmed by 0 bases and the J gene end by 4 bases; junction bases not matched to a gene: 2. The CDR3 extends over 15 amino acids. Germline-derived CDR1 and CDR2 are MNHEY and SMNVEV (reference sequence). Time point: sample taken at primary tumor resection. The donors comprised approximately 75 untreated early-stage non-small cell lung cancer patients.

The receptor was isolated from a female donor with early-stage non-small cell lung cancer. Sequences were derived from lung tumor tissue, sampled at surgery. The V gene is TRBV27, the J gene TRBJ1-2, with 10 bases matching TRBD1. CDR3 residues: CASSLSGTGVYGYTF. CDR3 bases: TGTGCCAGCAGTTTATCCGGGACAGGGGTCTATGGCTACACCTTC.